This T cell receptor (beta chain) appears in the sequencing data of a study of shared clonotypes between healthy human individuals. V dropped 1 base and J dropped 5 bases, with 11 bases sitting between them. Germline-derived CDR1 and CDR2 are LGHNA and YSLEER. There are 14 residues in the CDR3. Whole-study results and caveats: Rarefaction revealed incomplete sorted-subset sequencing despite large depth. Among donors, sharing of clonotypes was expected to be affected by sequencing depth.

Deep-level settings were used for running the assay. The table came from immunoSEQ multiplex PCR; TCRdb's copy has only in-frame clones and leaves some out. This table has 2 million to 2.5 million clones, 80% to 95% appearing once. The study separated CD4+ cells into CD45RA+ naive and CD45RA-negative memory subsets. Notes on this clone: Antigen unknown.

The genes are TRBV4-3 and TRBJ1-1; D call uncertain. The sequence was obtained from a man in his late teens or twenties in good health. Some clones in this sample may be carry-over from other donors' samples. Sequenced sample: naive CD4+ T cells from PBMCs. Specified subset: CD45RA+ positively selected. The CDR3 region is CASSQALVGTEAFF. DNA for the CDR3: TGCGCCAGCAGCCAAGCGCTGGTAGGGACTGAAGCTTTCTTT.